Below are 5 T cell receptor beta chains sequenced from a single sample in a study of blood T cells in healthy people across ages. The authors ran a second PCR of 7 to 11 cycles using a sample-barcoded 5' primer and a J-beta primer mix. TCRdb re-analysed the 5' RACE reads in MiXCR, keeping a single row per CDR3 protein. Counted here are 850,000 to 950,000 distinct CDR3 sequences, around 30% occurring once; the ten biggest clones make up about 18%. The sequencing input was blood. The source of these receptors is a woman of 80 years or more in good health.

J is TRBJ2-2 and V is TRBV4-3; 7 nucleotides agree with TRBD1. This CDR3 region has 17 residues. Germline V gene data show CDR1 as LGHNA and CDR2 as YSLEER. V lost 0 bases to trimming and J lost 6 bases; unmatched junction nucleotides: 10. The CDR3 region is CASSQDRKTGISGELFF. In DNA, the CDR3 is TGCGCCAGCAGCCAAGATCGCAAGACAGGGATATCCGGGGAGCTGTTTTTT.

Concerning this clonotype: A read error may be the cause here, since a much bigger clone is one base away. This chain links TRBV12-3 or TRBV12-4 with TRBJ2-3; D may be TRBD2 (7 bases). The CDR3 consists of 15 residues. Between the trimmed V and J ends, which lost 6 bases and 7 bases, there was a span of 20 bases. DNA for the CDR3: TGTGCCAGCAGAATAACTAGAGGGGGGGGTCATACGCAGTATTTT. Translated: CASRITRGGGHTQYF.

Of note for this clonotype: It may be a read error: a sequence one base away is much more abundant. V usage is TRBV7-9 and J usage is TRBJ2-2; possibly TRBD2 for D (6 bases). Germline CDR1 SEHNR, CDR2 FQNEAQ (reference sequence). CDR3 size: 13 residues. The CDR3 DNA reads TGTGCCAGCAGGGGACTGACTCTCGGGGAGCGGTTTTTT. This codes for CASRGLTLGERFF.

The table lists this clonotype with many counts. The rearrangement uses TRBV6-2 or TRBV6-3 and TRBJ1-2; 7 bases are shared with TRBD1. With 5 bases clipped from V and 2 bases from J, the junction kept 8 bases outside the gene matches. This CDR3 comprises 15 residues. Germline V gives CDR1 MNHEY, CDR2 SVGEGT. CDR3 sequence reads: CASSTSTGPNYGYTF. CDR3 sequence (DNA): TGTGCCAGCAGTACCTCGACAGGGCCCAACTATGGCTACACCTTC.

This clonotype came up many times. The rearrangement joins TRBV20-1 to TRBJ1-5, with D uncertain. V was clipped by 4 bases and J by 0 bases, with 7 bases between them. CDR1 is DFQATT and CDR2 is SNEGSKA in the germline V gene (reference sequence). The CDR3 spans 13 residues. CDR3 sequence reads: CSANTNSNQPQHF. CDR3 in DNA: TGCAGTGCTAACACAAATAGCAATCAGCCCCAGCATTTT.